This record looks at one T cell receptor beta chain sequence and its context. This clonotype has at least ten counts. Which antigen it targets is not known. Per-base quality was not reported, and no clone a single base away is much larger than it. The source of the sample is a study of T cells in Graves' hyperthyroidism and ophthalmopathy (dated by TCRdb to between 2018 and 2021). Study-wide context: Peripheral blood was sampled at the time of initial diagnosis, prior to any treatment. To identify TCR V-J signatures that set the groups apart, the researchers used a discovery cohort of roughly 100 patients, made up of under 45 with Graves' ophthalmopathy and approximately 57 with stable Graves' hyperthyroidism. In roughly six Graves' hyperthyroidism patients, the study also compared T-cell repertoires from thyroid tissue with T-cell repertoires from blood. Following sampling, methimazole starting at 30 mg daily was given to hyperthyroidism patients, and high-dose intravenous methylprednisolone was given to ophthalmopathy patients. Whether ophthalmopathy could be predicted prospectively was tested in an independent validation cohort made up of some 20 hyperthyroidism patients plus 17 patients who later progressed to ophthalmopathy. According to the paper, TCR Vbeta CDR3 sequencing was carried out on more than 120 peripheral blood samples, which came from around 43 ophthalmopathy, approximately 78 hyperthyroidism and about 17 progressor patients. For training and testing, the roughly 100 patients in the discovery cohort were randomly divided in a 7:3 ratio. What the research found in general, with its limitations: No statistical method was used to fix the sample size in advance, and group allocation was not hidden from the investigators. In validation, the model predicted progression to ophthalmopathy a median of approximately 6.3 months before onset, with over 55% sensitivity and around 76% specificity. Blood samples also contained most of the expanded thyroid clonotypes (frequency above 0.001), which suggests that blood repertoires may reflect thyroid immune responses. Ophthalmopathy was separated from stable hyperthyroidism by a 13 V-J signature model, with approximately 89% sensitivity and roughly 84% specificity obtained in cross-validation and 80%/75% obtained in testing.

From its cysteine to its phenylalanine, the CDR3 spans 13 amino acids. The entry retains the CDR3 DNA only, 39 bases that are in frame from base 1. Relative to germline, V is 5 bases shorter and J is 6 bases shorter, with 14 bases between their ends. The germline V gene gives CDR1 as SNHLY and CDR2 as FYNNEI. Ophthalmopathy patients had moderately to severely active disease, Clinical Activity Score of at least 3, NOSPECS grade of at least 4, and duration under 3 months. Exclusion was applied to patients with uncontrolled infections, other autoimmune diseases, pregnancy or lactation. Diagnoses were based on clinical symptoms, serum thyroxine and TRAb, thyroid ultrasound and orbital computed tomography. PBMCs were isolated from 7.5 to 10 ml of fresh peripheral blood by Ficoll-Paque density gradient centrifugation. Total RNA was extracted with Trizol reagent, and quality was checked on an Agilent 2100 Bioanalyzer.

The TCR beta CDR3 regions were amplified from RNA transcripts. The first round of RT-PCR for the TCR CDR3 was performed with the HTBI primer set and the Qiagen OneStep RT-PCR kit. The libraries were constructed in a second round of multiplex PCR and then size-selected and purified. The libraries were sequenced on an Illumina HiSeq2000 using paired-end 100 bp reads. Per the source publication's procedure: Raw data were processed with SOAPnuke, discarding reads with adapters, uncalled bases, mean Phred below 15, or no exact constant-primer or identifier match. High-quality paired reads were merged with COPE v1.2.5, and unique nucleotide sequences were defined as clonotypes. MiTCR v1.1 was used to align the clonotypes against IMGT TRBV, TRBD and TRBJ reference segments. The analysis was restricted to V-J combinations with a frequency above 0.0001, which together covered 99.2% of the repertoires. The TCS score was defined as F50 (clonal expansion) divided by E x V (chaos), with BLOSUM62-based TCRdist calculated between CDR3 peptides within each V-J. Welch's t-statistics and random forest reduced around 550 V-J features to roughly 13, which were used in a naive Bayes classifier (R e1071). In-frame beta chains were kept once TCRdb had trimmed the public reads at Q25 with fastp and called clones with MiXCR. Records with the same CDR3 protein are collapsed into one entry carrying the most frequent genes and DNA. The V and J calls and clone size are TCRdb's, not the authors'. The sample includes around 500,000 distinct CDR3 sequences, with more than 15% observed a single time. Of the sample, roughly 29% falls within the top ten clones.

The sequence is built from TRBV2 and TRBJ2-7; the D gene cannot be resolved beyond TRBD1 or TRBD2, each matching 5 bases. Sequenced material: blood. The receptor comes from a woman in her twenties or thirties with Graves' ophthalmopathy. Read as DNA, the sequence is TGTGCCAGCAGTACTAATGGGGGTAGCGAGCAGTACTTC. This codes for CASSTNGGSEQYF.